Listed here are 15 T cell receptor beta chains from one sample, sequenced in a study of T cell repertoires in cytomegalovirus infection. TCRdb passed the reads through MiXCR, listing each CDR3 protein once. The sample holds fewer than 200,000 distinct CDR3 sequences, roughly 14% seen once. Sequenced sample: PBMCs. Receptors originate from a human donor in good health (CMV status not recorded). Some clones in this sample may be carry-over from other donors' samples.

This clonotype was seen a few times. The chain is built from TRBV7-9 and TRBJ1-1; perhaps TRBD1 as D (6 bases). The CDR3 spans 14 residues. V was clipped by 3 bases and J by 1 base, with 9 bases between them. The V gene's germline CDR1 is SEHNR and CDR2 FQNEAQ (reference sequence). The CDR3 coding sequence is TGTGCCAGCAGCTTTACGACAGGGAACACTGAAGCTTTCTTT. It translates to CASSFTTGNTEAFF.

V is TRBV6-6 and J is TRBJ1-5; D is uncertain. In germline, CDR1 is MNHNY, CDR2 SVGAGI (reference sequence). This CDR3 is built from 14 residues. With 1 base removed from V and 6 bases from J, the gap between germline ends came to 10 bases. In nucleotides, the CDR3 is TGTGCCAGCAGTTACTTCGGGATTGGTCAGCCCCAGCATTTT. Protein: CASSYFGIGQPQHF.

In this sample, this clonotype turned up a few times. The chain combines TRBV29-1 with TRBJ2-7; D is unresolved. Per germline, CDR1 SQVTM and CDR2 ANQGSEA. This CDR3 is built from 11 residues. V gave up 2 bases and J gave up 5 bases, with 7 bases separating them. The CDR3 sequence: CSVETFNEQYF. CDR3 bases: TGCAGCGTTGAAACCTTTAACGAGCAGTACTTC.

This clonotype was detected ten times or more. The chain recombines TRBV7-9 with TRBJ2-1, with 8 bases matching TRBD2. The germline gives CDR1 SEHNR, CDR2 FQNEAQ (reference sequence). V gave up 5 bases and J gave up 5 bases; unmatched junction bases: 8. This CDR3 has 15 residues. The CDR3 spells CASSPTGSGDNEQFF. In DNA form, the CDR3 reads TGTGCCAGCAGCCCCACAGGTAGCGGGGACAATGAGCAGTTCTTC.

Ten or more counts support this clonotype. Written as DNA, the CDR3 is TGTGCCAGCAGCTTAGTGGCGGGAAGGAATGAGCAGTTCTTC. Residues: CASSLVAGRNEQFF. The chain employs TRBV7-8 and TRBJ2-1, with D perhaps TRBD2 (6 bases). CDR1 SGHVS and CDR2 FQNEAQ come from the germline V gene. V lost 1 base, J lost 7 bases, and 11 bases lay in between. This CDR3 comprises 14 residues.

This clonotype was seen at least ten times. The chain couples TRBV7-6 to TRBJ1-1; D possibly corresponds to TRBD1 (6 bases). CDR3 length equals 16 residues. Germline V gene data show CDR1 as SGHVS and CDR2 as FNYEAQ. Between the trimmed V and J ends, which lost 0 bases and 1 base, there was a span of 12 bases. The CDR3 nucleotides read TGTGCCAGCAGCTTAGCAGGCGGGGGCAGGAACACTGAAGCTTTCTTT. Translated: CASSLAGGGRNTEAFF.

A few counts support this clonotype. The chain uses TRBV29-1 and TRBJ2-7; 8 bases map to TRBD2. The CDR3 loop spans 12 amino acids. V was pared by 5 bases and J by 3 bases, with 3 bases of the junction left unmatched. The germline gives CDR1 SQVTM, CDR2 ANQGSEA. This CDR3 reads CSVSSGGYEQYF. The CDR3 DNA follows: TGCAGCGTTTCCAGCGGGGGCTACGAGCAGTACTTC.

This clonotype has ten or more counts. This chain links TRBV7-9 with TRBJ1-1, with D maybe TRBD1 (5 bases). The CDR3 runs to 16 residues. Trimming took off 1 base at V and 3 bases at J, with 15 bases between the two ends. CDR1 is SEHNR, CDR2 FQNEAQ, per germline (reference sequence). CDR3 DNA sequence: TGTGCCAGCAGCTTAGTTGGGGCCCTAAAATACACTGAAGCTTTCTTT. Translation gives CASSLVGALKYTEAFF. Drawing the rest from reference TRBV7-9 and TRBJ1-1, the complete variable domain is DTGVSQNPRHKITKRGQNVTFRCDPISEHNRLYWYRQTLGQGPEFLTYFQNEAQLEKSRLLSDRFSAERPKGSFSTLEIQRTEQGDSAMYLCASSLVGALKYTEAFFGQGTRLTVV.

J is TRBJ1-1 and V is TRBV7-9; D possibly corresponds to TRBD1 (5 bases). The germline CDR1 and CDR2 sequences are SEHNR and FQNEAQ (reference sequence). The CDR3 is 16 residues long. Between the trimmed V and J ends, which lost 4 bases and 1 base, there was a span of 16 bases. CDR3 DNA: TGTGCCAGCAGCTATACCCACGGGACTGGGAACACTGAAGCTTTCTTT. Protein: CASSYTHGTGNTEAFF.

The rearrangement uses TRBV19 and TRBJ1-1; D is unclear. The CDR3 covers 15 residues. The V and J ends lost 1 base and 1 base respectively, with 10 bases between them. Germline V CDR1 and CDR2: LNHDA, SQIVND (reference sequence). CDR3 sequence reads: CASSIGLHPNTEAFF. The CDR3 DNA reads TGTGCCAGTAGTATAGGTCTGCATCCGAACACTGAAGCTTTCTTT.

The V call is TRBV15, the J call TRBJ1-1; D call uncertain. This CDR3 comprises 12 residues. V shed 5 bases and J shed 5 bases, with 9 bases lying between them. Germline-derived CDR1 and CDR2 are LNHNV and YYDKDF (reference sequence). CDR3 in amino acids: CATSPRGTEAFF. CDR3 DNA sequence: TGTGCCACCAGCCCCCGAGGAACTGAAGCTTTCTTT. The variable domain in full, completed from reference TRBV15 and TRBJ1-1, reads DAMVIQNPRYQVTQFGKPVTLSCSQTLNHNVMYWYQQKSSQAPKLLFHYYDKDFNNEADTPDNFQSRRPNTSFCFLDIRSPGLGDTAMYLCATSPRGTEAFFGQGTRLTVV.

The sample holds many counts of this clonotype. The chain recombines TRBV2 with TRBJ2-1; 11 bases line up with TRBD2. The CDR3 is 17 amino acids. The germline CDR1 and CDR2 sequences are SNHLY and FYNNEI. The V gene end was trimmed by 2 bases and the J gene end by 0 bases; junction bases not matched to a gene: 3. The CDR3 nucleotides are TGTGCCAGCAGTGAAATTACTAGCGGGAGCTCCTACAATGAGCAGTTCTTC. Encoded protein: CASSEITSGSSYNEQFF.

This clonotype was picked up a small number of times. This chain joins TRBV5-1 and TRBJ1-1; 9 bases agree with TRBD1. V shed 1 base and J 4 bases; nucleotides not matched to a gene: 5. The CDR3 length is 15 residues. Germline CDR1 and CDR2: SGHRS and YFSETQ. The CDR3 sequence: CASSLSRTGATEAFF. The DNA for the CDR3 is TGCGCCAGCAGCTTGTCCCGGACAGGGGCCACTGAAGCTTTCTTT.

This clonotype was observed at least ten times. This chain connects TRBV7-2 to TRBJ1-2, with a tentative D call TRBD1 (6 bases). Trimming stripped 3 bases from V and 4 bases from J, with 12 bases between. Germline loops: CDR1 SGHTA, CDR2 FQGNSA. This CDR3 has 14 amino acids. The CDR3 loop reads CASSLGQGSYGYTF. In DNA form, the CDR3 reads TGTGCCAGCAGCTTGGGGCAGGGGAGCTATGGCTACACCTTC.

There are many counts of this clonotype. V is TRBV24-1 and J is TRBJ2-2, with D unclear. This CDR3 contains 18 residues. V lost 2 bases and J 3 bases, leaving 18 bases between the germline ends. The germline gives CDR1 KGHDR, CDR2 SFDVKD. This chain's CDR3 is CATSDSRLIQGDTGELFF. The CDR3 DNA reads as TGTGCCACCAGTGATTCTCGTCTAATACAAGGAGACACCGGGGAGCTGTTTTTT.